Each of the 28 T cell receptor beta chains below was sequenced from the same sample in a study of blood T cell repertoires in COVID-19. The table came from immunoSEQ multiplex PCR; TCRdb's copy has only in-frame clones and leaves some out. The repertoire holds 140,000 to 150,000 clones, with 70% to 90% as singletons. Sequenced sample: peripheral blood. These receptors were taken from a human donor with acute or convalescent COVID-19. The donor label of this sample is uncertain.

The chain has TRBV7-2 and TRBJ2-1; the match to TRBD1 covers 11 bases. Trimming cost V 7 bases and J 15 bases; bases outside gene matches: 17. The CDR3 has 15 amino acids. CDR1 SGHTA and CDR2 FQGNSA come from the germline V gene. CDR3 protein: CASTTSPTDRGRGFF. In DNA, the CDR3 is TGTGCCAGCACCACTTCCCCCACGGACAGGGGGCGTGGGTTCTTC.

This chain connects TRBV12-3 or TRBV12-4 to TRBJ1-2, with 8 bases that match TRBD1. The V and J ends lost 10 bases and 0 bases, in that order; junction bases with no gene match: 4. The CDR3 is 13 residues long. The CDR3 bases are TGTGCCACTCAGGGGGCAGCTAACTATGGCTACACCTTC. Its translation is CATQGAANYGYTF.

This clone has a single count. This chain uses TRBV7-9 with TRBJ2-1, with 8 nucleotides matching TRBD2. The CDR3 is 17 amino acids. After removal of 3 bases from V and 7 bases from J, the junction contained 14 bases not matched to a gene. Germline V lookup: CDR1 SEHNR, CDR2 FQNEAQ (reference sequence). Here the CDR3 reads CASSLTLLAAIANEQFF. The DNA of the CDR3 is TGTGCCAGCAGCTTGACACTACTAGCGGCTATAGCAAATGAGCAGTTCTTC. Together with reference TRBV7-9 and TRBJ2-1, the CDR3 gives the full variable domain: DTGVSQNPRHKITKRGQNVTFRCDPISEHNRLYWYRQTLGQGPEFLTYFQNEAQLEKSRLLSDRFSAERPKGSFSTLEIQRTEQGDSAMYLCASSLTLLAAIANEQFFGPGTRLTVL.

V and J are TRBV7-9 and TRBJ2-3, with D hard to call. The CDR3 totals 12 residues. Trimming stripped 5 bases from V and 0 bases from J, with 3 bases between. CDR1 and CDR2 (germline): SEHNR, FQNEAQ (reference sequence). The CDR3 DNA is TGTGCCAGCAGCCGGAGCACAGATACGCAGTATTTT. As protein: CASSRSTDTQYF.

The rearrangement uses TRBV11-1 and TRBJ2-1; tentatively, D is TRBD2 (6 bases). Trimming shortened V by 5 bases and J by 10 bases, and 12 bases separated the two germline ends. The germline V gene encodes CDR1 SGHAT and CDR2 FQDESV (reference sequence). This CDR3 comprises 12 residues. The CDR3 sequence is CASSNSGGEQFF. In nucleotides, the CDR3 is TGTGCCAGCAGCAATAGTGGGGGGGAGCAGTTCTTC.

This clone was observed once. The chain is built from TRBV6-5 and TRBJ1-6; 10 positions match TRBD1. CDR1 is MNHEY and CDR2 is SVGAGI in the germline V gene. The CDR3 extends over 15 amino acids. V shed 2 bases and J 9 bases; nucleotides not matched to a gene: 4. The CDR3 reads CASSYDRGLGSPLHF. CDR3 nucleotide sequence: TGTGCCAGCAGTTACGACAGGGGGCTAGGTTCACCCCTCCACTTT.

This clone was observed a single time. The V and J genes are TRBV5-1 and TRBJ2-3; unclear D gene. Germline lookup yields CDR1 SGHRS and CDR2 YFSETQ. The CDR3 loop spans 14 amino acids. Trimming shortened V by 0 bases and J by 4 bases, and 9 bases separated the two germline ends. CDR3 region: CASSLDNSPDTQYF. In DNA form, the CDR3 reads TGCGCCAGCAGCTTGGACAACAGTCCAGATACGCAGTATTTT.

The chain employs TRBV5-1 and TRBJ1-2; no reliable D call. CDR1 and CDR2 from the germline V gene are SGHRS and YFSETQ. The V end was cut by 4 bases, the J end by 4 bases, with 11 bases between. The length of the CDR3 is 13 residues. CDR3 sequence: CASSLDSSYGYTF. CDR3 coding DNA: TGCGCCAGCAGCCTTGACTCGAGCTATGGCTACACCTTC.

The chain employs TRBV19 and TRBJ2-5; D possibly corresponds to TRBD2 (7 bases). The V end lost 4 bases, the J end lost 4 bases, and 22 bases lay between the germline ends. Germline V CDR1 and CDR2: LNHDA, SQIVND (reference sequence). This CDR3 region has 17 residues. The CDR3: CASSTTFSGGPGETQYF. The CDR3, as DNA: TGTGCCAGTAGTACCACCTTTTCCGGGGGGCCGGGAGAGACCCAGTACTTC.

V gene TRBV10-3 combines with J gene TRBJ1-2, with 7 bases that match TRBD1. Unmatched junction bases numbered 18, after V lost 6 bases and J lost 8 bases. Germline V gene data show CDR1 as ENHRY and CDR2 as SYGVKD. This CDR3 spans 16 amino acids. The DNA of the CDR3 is TGTGCCATCAGAATCCAACGGGACAGCTTAAGGGACGGCTACACCTTC. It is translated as CAIRIQRDSLRDGYTF.

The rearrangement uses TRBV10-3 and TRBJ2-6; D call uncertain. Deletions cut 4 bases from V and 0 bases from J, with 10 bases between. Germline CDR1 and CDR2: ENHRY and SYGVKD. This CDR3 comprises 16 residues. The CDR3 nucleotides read TGTGCCATCAGTGTCAGCGATAGCTCTGGGGCCAACGTCCTGACTTTC. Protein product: CAISVSDSSGANVLTF.

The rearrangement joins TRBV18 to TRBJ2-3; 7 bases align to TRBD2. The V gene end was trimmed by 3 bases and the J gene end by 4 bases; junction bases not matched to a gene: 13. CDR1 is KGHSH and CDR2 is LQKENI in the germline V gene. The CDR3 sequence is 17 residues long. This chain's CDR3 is CASSPFSRGEGADTQYF. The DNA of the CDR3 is TGTGCCAGCTCACCCTTTTCTCGCGGGGAGGGCGCAGATACGCAGTATTTT.

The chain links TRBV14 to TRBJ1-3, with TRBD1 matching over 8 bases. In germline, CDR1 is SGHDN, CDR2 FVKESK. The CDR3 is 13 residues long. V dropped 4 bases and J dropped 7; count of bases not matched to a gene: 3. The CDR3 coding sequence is TGTGCCAGCAGCCGACAGGGGACGAACACCATATATTTT. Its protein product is CASSRQGTNTIYF.

As DNA, the CDR3 is TGTGCCAGCAGCGAACAGGAACAAGAGACCCAGTACTTC. Protein: CASSEQEQETQYF. The V and J genes are TRBV12-3 or TRBV12-4 and TRBJ2-5, with D possibly TRBD1 on 5 matching bases. The CDR3 extends over 13 amino acids. V lost 6 bases and J 2 bases, leaving 10 bases between the germline ends.

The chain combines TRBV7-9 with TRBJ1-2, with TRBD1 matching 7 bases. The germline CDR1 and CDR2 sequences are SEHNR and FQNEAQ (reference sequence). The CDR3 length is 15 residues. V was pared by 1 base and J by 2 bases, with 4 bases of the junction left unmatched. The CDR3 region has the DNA TGTGCCAGCAGCTTAGTCTGGGACAGAAACTATGGCTACACCTTC. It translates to CASSLVWDRNYGYTF.

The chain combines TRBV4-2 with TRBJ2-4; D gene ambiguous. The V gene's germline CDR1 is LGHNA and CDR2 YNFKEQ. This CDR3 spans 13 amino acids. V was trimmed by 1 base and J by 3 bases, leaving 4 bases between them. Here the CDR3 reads CASSQALKNIQYF. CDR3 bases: TGTGCCAGCAGCCAAGCCCTCAAAAACATTCAGTACTTC.

CDR3 region: CASSLLDRDTDTQYF. CDR3 nucleotide sequence: TGTGCCAGCAGTCTTCTGGACAGGGATACAGATACGCAGTATTTT. This chain joins TRBV28 and TRBJ2-3, with 8 bases identical to TRBD1. V shed 5 bases, J shed 3 bases, and the junction held 7 bases outside the gene matches. Per the germline V gene, CDR1 is MDHEN and CDR2 is SYDVKM. The CDR3 is 15 amino acids.

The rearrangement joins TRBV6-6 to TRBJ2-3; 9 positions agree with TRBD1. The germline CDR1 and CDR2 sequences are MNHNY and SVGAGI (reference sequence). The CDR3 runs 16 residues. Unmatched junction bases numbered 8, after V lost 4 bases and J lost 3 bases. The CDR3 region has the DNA TGTGCCAGCAGTTCGTGGGGGACAGGGCAGACAGATACGCAGTATTTT. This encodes CASSSWGTGQTDTQYF.

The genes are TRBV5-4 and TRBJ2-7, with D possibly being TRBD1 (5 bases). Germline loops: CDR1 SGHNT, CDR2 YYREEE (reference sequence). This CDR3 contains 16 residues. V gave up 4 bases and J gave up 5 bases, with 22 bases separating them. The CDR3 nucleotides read TGTGCCAGCAGCCCCGGCTTCGTTCAGGGTGTACACGAGCAGTACTTC. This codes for CASSPGFVQGVHEQYF.

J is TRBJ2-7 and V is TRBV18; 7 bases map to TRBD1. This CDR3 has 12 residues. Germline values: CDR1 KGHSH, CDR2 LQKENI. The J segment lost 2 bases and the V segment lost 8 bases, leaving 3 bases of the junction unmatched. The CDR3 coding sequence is TGTGCCAGCCGGGGACAGACCTACGAGCAGTACGTC. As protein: CASRGQTYEQYV.

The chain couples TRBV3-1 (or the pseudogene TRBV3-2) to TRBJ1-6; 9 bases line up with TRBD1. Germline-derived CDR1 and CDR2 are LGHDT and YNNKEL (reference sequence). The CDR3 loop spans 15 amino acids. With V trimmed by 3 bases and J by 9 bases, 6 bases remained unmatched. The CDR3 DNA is TGTGCCAGCAGCCAGAGACAGGGGGTGGGTTCACCCCTCCACTTT. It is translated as CASSQRQGVGSPLHF.

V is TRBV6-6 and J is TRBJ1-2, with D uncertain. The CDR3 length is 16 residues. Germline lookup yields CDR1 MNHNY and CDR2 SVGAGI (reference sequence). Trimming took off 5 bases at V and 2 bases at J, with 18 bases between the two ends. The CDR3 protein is CASSHTSSESNYGYTF. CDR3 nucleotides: TGTGCCAGCAGTCACACCTCATCCGAATCGAACTATGGCTACACCTTC.

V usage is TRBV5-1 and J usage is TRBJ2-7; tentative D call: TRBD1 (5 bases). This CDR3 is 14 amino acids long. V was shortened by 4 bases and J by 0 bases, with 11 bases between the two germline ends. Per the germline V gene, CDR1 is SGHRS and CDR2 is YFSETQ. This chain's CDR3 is CASSPGHYSYEQYF. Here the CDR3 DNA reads TGCGCCAGCAGCCCCGGACATTACTCCTACGAGCAGTACTTC.

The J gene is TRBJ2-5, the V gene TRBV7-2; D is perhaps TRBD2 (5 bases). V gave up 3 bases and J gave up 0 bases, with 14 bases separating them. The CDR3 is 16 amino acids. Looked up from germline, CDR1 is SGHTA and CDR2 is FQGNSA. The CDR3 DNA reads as TGTGCCAGCAGCTTCCATAGCGCCCTTGACCAAGAGACCCAGTACTTC. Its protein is CASSFHSALDQETQYF.

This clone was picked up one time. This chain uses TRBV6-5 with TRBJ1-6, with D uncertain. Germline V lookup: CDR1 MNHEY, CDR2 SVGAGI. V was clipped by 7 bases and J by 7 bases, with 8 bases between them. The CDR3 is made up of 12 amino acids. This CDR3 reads CASTQKNSPLHF. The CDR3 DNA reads TGTGCCAGCACCCAGAAGAATTCACCCCTCCACTTT.

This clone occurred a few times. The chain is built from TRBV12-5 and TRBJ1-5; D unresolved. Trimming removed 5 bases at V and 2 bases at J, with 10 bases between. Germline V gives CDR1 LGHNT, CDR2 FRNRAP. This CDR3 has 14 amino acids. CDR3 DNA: TGTGCTAGTGGTCGGTCGGGAGGCAATCAGCCCCAGCATTTT. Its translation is CASGRSGGNQPQHF.

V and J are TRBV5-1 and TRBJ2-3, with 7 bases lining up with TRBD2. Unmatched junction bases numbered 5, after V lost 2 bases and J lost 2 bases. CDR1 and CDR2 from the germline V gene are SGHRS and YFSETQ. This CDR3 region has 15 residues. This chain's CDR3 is CASSFRLADTDTQYF. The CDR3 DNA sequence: TGCGCCAGCAGCTTCCGACTAGCAGACACAGATACGCAGTATTTT.

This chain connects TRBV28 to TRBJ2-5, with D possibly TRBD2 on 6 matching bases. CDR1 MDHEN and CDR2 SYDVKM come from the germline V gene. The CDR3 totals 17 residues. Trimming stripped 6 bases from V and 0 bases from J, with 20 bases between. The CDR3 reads CASSIARWGENQETQYF. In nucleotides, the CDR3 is TGTGCCAGCAGCATAGCAAGGTGGGGGGAAAACCAAGAGACCCAGTACTTC.